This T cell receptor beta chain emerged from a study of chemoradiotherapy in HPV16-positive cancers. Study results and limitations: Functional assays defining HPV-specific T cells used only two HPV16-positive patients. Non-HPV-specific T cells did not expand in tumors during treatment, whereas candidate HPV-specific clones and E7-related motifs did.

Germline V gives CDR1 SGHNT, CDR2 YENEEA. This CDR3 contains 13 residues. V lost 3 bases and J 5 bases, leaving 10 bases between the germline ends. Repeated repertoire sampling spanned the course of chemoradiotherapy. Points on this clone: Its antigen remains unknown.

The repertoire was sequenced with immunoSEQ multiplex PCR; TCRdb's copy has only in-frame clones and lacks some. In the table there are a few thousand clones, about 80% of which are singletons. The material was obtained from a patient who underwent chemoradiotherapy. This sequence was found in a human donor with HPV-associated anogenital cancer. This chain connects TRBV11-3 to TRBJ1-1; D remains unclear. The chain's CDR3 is CASSFASGTEAFF. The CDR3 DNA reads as TGTGCCAGCAGCTTCGCATCCGGAACTGAAGCTTTCTTT.